This record covers a single T cell receptor (beta chain). Antigen: not known. The sample belongs to a study of T-cell reconstitution after alpha-beta-depleted transplantation in children. Points from the study as a whole: Reports say that about two months after transplant, the alpha-beta T cells came out of several hundred graft clones that had expanded.

Unique molecular identifiers were incorporated when the TCRbeta library was constructed. TCRdb reanalysed the PCR reads using MiXCR and keeps one entry per CDR3 protein. The table records about 830,000 distinct CDR3 sequences, under 20% of them present only once. This sequence was found in a male patient aged 5 to 17 who had a stem cell transplant for acute lymphoblastic leukemia, so the T cells may come from the graft donor. The sequencing here drew on PBMCs, mostly from graft donor cells, taken 360 days after TCRalphabeta/CD19-depleted stem cell transplant.

The CDR3 nucleotides are TGTGCCAGCAGCTTGCCCGGGACAGATAATTCACCCCTCCACTTT. It specifies CASSLPGTDNSPLHF. This sequence joins TRBV5-5 and TRBJ1-6; 7 nucleotides match TRBD1. CDR1 SGHKS and CDR2 YYEKEE come from the germline V gene (reference sequence). V lost 1 base to trimming and J lost 5 bases; unmatched junction nucleotides: 3. CDR3 length: 15 residues.